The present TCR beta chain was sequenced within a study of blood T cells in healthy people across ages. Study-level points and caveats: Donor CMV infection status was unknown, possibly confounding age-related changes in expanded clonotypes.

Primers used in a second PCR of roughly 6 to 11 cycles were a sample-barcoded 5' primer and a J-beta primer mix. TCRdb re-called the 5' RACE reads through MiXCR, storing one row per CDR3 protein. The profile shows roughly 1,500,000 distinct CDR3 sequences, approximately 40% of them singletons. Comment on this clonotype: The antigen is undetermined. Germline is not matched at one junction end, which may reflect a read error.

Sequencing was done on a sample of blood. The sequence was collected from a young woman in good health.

For the CDR3, the DNA is TGTGCTAGCAGAACGAGAGGCACCGGGGAGCTGTTTTTT. Residues: CASRTRGTGELFF. This sequence joins TRBV7-9 and TRBJ2-2; D ambiguous. This CDR3 comprises 13 residues. Per the germline V gene, CDR1 is SEHNR and CDR2 is FQNEAQ (reference sequence).